This T cell receptor beta chain emerged from a study of OX40 agonist ivuxolimab in advanced cancers. Describing the broader study: Ivuxolimab was a fully human IgG2 agonistic monoclonal antibody targeting the costimulatory receptor OX40 (CD134). Among the roughly 50 dose-escalation patients, some 19 had hepatocellular carcinoma, about 15 melanoma, 9 renal cell carcinoma and 9 head and neck cancer. Patients were allowed to have had prior anti-PD-1, anti-PD-L1 or anti-CTLA-4 therapy, and approximately 40% of the dose-escalation patients had previously received checkpoint inhibitors. A male proportion of 82.7% and a mean age of roughly 58 years, ranging from about 23 to 90, were recorded for the dose-escalation cohort. Partial responses occurred in three dose-escalation patients: two with cutaneous melanoma and one with hepatocellular carcinoma. Peripheral TCRbeta sequencing was intended to test whether TCR sequence diversity was altered and clonal T-cell expansion was caused by ivuxolimab. The paper reports the monotherapy dose-escalation portion (N of about 52 patients) of the phase I ivuxolimab trial. Intravenous ivuxolimab was administered to patients every 2 weeks at six dose levels: 0.01, 0.1, 0.3, 1.5, 3 and 10 mg/kg.

The paper as a whole reports these results and caveats: Low levels of normalized T-cell clonal expansion were also seen in some patients who did not respond. On average, CD8+ T cells showed more expanded clones than CD4+ T cells after ivuxolimab. At doses of 0.1 to 3.0 mg/kg, clonal expansion of both CD4+ and CD8+ blood T cells was observed from baseline to week 6. In the 0.1-3.0 mg/kg groups, partial responders were among the patients with the lowest normalized peripheral clonal expansion, particularly in CD8+ T cells. Which antigens the clonally expanded peripheral T cells were specific for was not determined.

The CDR3, cysteine through phenylalanine, is 14 amino acids long. Kept here is only the CDR3 DNA, which spans 42 bases and is read in frame from base 1. V loses 3 bases of germline sequence and J loses 3 bases, and the interval between the two ends is 12 bases. CDR1 SGHAT and CDR2 FQNNGV are derived from the germline V gene. The trial excluded patients who had a history of autoimmune disease or who were on systemic immunosuppression. Peripheral blood for TCR sequencing was collected from all dose cohorts at baseline, on cycle 4 day 1, and on cycle 7 day 1. The samples were taken from a phase I, first-in-human, multicenter, open-label dose-escalation trial of ivuxolimab. The trial enrolled adults with locally advanced or metastatic head and neck squamous cell, hepatocellular, melanoma or renal cell carcinoma. Before TCR sequencing, CD4+ T cells and CD8+ T cells were sorted from peripheral blood as separate populations.

This clone was counted once. Its antigen target is currently unknown. No much larger clonotype is one base removed from it; base qualities were not supplied. To sequence the TCRbeta CDR3 region, genomic DNA was isolated from the sorted cells. TCRbeta CDR3 regions were sequenced using the immunoSEQ Assay. This immuneACCESS table, as held by TCRdb, lists in-frame sequences with V and J called but not all clones. Of the missing ones, under half trace to an unresolved V gene in checked studies; the others have no known cause. This sample has fewer than 20,000 clones in its table, and around nine tenths of those were observed once. 29% of the sample is taken by the ten largest.

Sequencing used CD4+ or CD8+ T cells sorted from blood, obtained in a trial of the OX40 agonist ivuxolimab. The rearranged segments are TRBV11-2 and TRBJ2-7; the D gene is possibly TRBD1 or TRBD2, with 5 bases matching each. The sequence was collected from an adult with an advanced solid tumor such as melanoma, head and neck, liver or kidney cancer. The CDR3 loop reads CASSFGGADYEQYF. In nucleotide form, the sequence is TGTGCCAGCAGCTTTGGGGGAGCAGACTACGAGCAGTACTTC.